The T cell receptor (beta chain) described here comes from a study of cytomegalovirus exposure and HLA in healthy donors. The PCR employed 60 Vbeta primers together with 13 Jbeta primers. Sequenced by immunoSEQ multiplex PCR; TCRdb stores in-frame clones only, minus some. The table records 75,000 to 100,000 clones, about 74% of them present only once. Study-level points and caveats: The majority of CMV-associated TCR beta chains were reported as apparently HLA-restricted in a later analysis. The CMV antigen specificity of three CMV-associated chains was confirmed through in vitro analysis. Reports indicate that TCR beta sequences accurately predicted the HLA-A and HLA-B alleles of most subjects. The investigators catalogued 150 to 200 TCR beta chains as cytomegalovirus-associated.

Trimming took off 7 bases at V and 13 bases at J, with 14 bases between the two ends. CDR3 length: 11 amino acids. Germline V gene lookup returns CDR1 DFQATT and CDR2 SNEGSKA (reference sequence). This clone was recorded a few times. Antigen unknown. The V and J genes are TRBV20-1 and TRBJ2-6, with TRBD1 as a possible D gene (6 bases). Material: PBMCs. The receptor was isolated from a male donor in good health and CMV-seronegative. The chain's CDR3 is CSGVQGQVLTF. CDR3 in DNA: TGCAGTGGGGTACAGGGACAAGTCCTGACTTTC.